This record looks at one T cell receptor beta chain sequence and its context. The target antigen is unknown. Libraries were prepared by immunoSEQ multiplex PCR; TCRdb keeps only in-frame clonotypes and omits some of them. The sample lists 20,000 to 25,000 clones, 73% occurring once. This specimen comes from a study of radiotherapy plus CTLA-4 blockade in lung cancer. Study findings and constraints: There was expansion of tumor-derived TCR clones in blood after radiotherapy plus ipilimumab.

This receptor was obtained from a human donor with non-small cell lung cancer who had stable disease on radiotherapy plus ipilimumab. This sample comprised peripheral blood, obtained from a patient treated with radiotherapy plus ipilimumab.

The CDR3 DNA is TGTGCCAGTAGAGACAGGGGGAGCACAGATACGCAGTATTTT. Residues: CASRDRGSTDTQYF. The J gene is TRBJ2-3, the V gene TRBV19, with 9 bases lining up with TRBD1. CDR3 length: 14 residues. With V trimmed by 6 bases and J by 0 bases, 1 base remained unmatched. CDR1 LNHDA and CDR2 SQIVND come from the germline V gene (reference sequence).